This TCR beta chain was recovered during a study of blood T cells in healthy people across ages. With a J-beta primer mix and a sample-barcoded 5' primer, a second PCR ran about 6 to 11 cycles. Samples each returned at least 3 million CDR3-containing paired-end reads. TCRdb ran MiXCR on the 5' RACE reads and lists one entry per CDR3 protein. In the table there are about 1.7 million distinct CDR3 sequences, about 30% of which are singletons. Each sample provided at least 6 micrograms of extracted total RNA. In regard to this clonotype: Its antigen remains unidentified. A much larger clone differs from this one at a single base, so this may be a read error.

Germline V gene lookup returns CDR1 SGHRS and CDR2 YFSETQ. CDR3 length: 14 amino acids. General study points: In older individuals, TCR beta diversity per million T cells was lower, falling roughly linearly with age.

The sequence came from a woman in her twenties or thirties in good health. The specimen was blood. This chain connects TRBV5-1 to TRBJ2-5; perhaps TRBD2 as D (5 bases). The DNA end is a closer match to TRBJ2-7, so the J assignment may be wrong. This CDR3 reads CASSPEAPPYEQYF. The CDR3 DNA sequence: TGCGCCAGCAGCCCGGAGGCGCCCCCCTACGAGCAGTACTTC.